This paragraph covers one TCR beta chain sequence. This clonotype was counted between two and nine times. Its antigen is still unknown. This may be a read error, as it is one base from a much larger clone. The data are from a study of regulatory T cells in long-lasting Graves disease (dated by TCRdb to 2020 to 2023). As for the study more broadly: Antithyroid drugs had been taken for less than 3 months by newly diagnosed Graves' disease patients. Patients with persistent Graves' disease were compared with patients with newly diagnosed Graves' disease using TCR sequencing and RNA sequencing of peripheral blood. The study took place in China and was registered as a clinical trial. TCR sequencing covered approximately 13 persistent and some 20 newly diagnosed Graves' disease patients, some 33 samples in total. Findings and caveats that apply to the study as a whole: As a limitation, the authors acknowledged that the small sample size may reduce accuracy. Sequencing and analysis were restricted to the TCR beta chain. Lower TCR Shannon entropy and fewer highly expanded clones were observed in persistent Graves' disease patients than in newly diagnosed patients, which suggested clonal expansion. The study examined only peripheral blood because the primary lesion, thyroid tissue, could not be accessed. TRBV28, TRBJ1-2 and TRBJ2-5 were preferentially used in persistent disease, while TRBV20-1 and TRBJ2-1 were favored in newly diagnosed disease. A larger number of public clonotypes was shared among persistent patients (under 3,000) than among newly diagnosed patients (about 990).

The time point label, as the study defines it: newly diagnosed GD, antithyroid drugs for less than 3 months. For both TCR sequencing and RNA sequencing, RNA was extracted from PBMCs using TRIzol. The diagnosis of Graves' disease was made according to American Thyroid Association guidelines. Patients were recruited from an endocrinology department in Xi'an, China. Each patient gave 8.5 to 9.5 milliliters of peripheral blood, collected in an EDTA anticoagulant tube. Ficoll Paque Plus density gradient separation was used to isolate PBMCs, and no further T cell sorting was done. An Agilent 2100 Bioanalyzer and agarose gel were used to check RNA quality, while a NanoDrop 2000 measured RNA concentration. As encoded in the germline V gene, CDR1 is MNHNS while CDR2 is SASEGT. Its CDR3 holds 16 amino acids, cysteine through phenylalanine. Of the read, only the CDR3 DNA is kept; its 48 bases are in frame from base 1. The junction shows trimming of 6 bases on V and 7 bases on J, plus 25 bases between the germline ends.

Receptor amplification or capture employed multiplex PCR. Sequencing was carried out with an Illumina HiSeq 4000. CDR3 regions were amplified by Arm-PCR with iRepertoire HTBI primers to construct TCR beta libraries. Before sequencing, the PCR products went through gel purification. Per the original workflow: Across samples, roughly 60 TRBV and around 15 TRBJ segments were identified and used for gene usage analysis of CDR3 amino acid clonotypes. COPE and FqMerger were used to merge the filtered high-quality paired reads into contigs. BLAST was used to align contigs to the IMGT TRBV, TRBD and TRBJ reference genes, and CDR3 was defined following IMGT. Clonotypes above 0.1% frequency were classified as highly expanded clones. Shannon entropy served as the measure of repertoire diversity, while the Gini coefficient captured V-J evenness. Public clonotypes were defined as clonotypes shared by more than one individual. The raw public data were reprocessed by TCRdb itself: fastp quality trimming at Q25, MiXCR clonotype calling, in-frame beta chains only. Entries that share a CDR3 protein sequence are merged under the most common genes and DNA. TCRdb's processing, not the authors', yielded these V and J calls. For this sample there are around 400,000 distinct CDR3 sequences; roughly 12% appear just once. Of the sample, approximately 20% is held by the ten largest clones.

This sample was shared with a second study, whose subject was T cells in Graves' hyperthyroidism and ophthalmopathy. The second investigation adds: Stable Graves' hyperthyroidism was defined as no progression to ophthalmopathy during 18 months of follow-up. Hyperthyroidism patients were newly diagnosed, had a disease duration of under 2 months, and were aged 18 to 65 years. Patients with uncontrolled infections, other autoimmune diseases, pregnancy or lactation were excluded. Diagnoses were established on the basis of clinical symptoms, serum thyroxine and TRAb, thyroid ultrasound, and orbital computed tomography. For the first round of RT-PCR on the TCR CDR3, the HTBI primer set was used together with the Qiagen OneStep RT-PCR kit. Blood samples also contained most of the expanded thyroid clonotypes (frequency above 0.001), which suggests that blood repertoires may reflect thyroid immune responses. A model built on a 13 V-J signature distinguished ophthalmopathy from stable hyperthyroidism, reaching about 89% sensitivity and 81% to 83% specificity in cross-validation and 80%/75% in testing. In validation, the model predicted progression to ophthalmopathy with over 60% sensitivity and 72% to 75% specificity, a median of approximately 6.7 months before onset. To identify distinguishing TCR V-J signatures, a discovery cohort of around 100 patients was used, comprising some 45 with Graves' ophthalmopathy and around 57 with stable Graves' hyperthyroidism. Prospective prediction of ophthalmopathy was tested in an independent validation cohort consisting of about 20 hyperthyroidism patients and 17 patients who later progressed to ophthalmopathy. The 85 to 100 discovery patients were divided at random into training and test sets in a 7:3 ratio. In roughly six Graves' hyperthyroidism patients, the study also compared T-cell repertoires from thyroid tissue with T-cell repertoires from blood. Following sampling, methimazole starting at 30 mg daily was given to hyperthyroidism patients, and high-dose intravenous methylprednisolone was given to ophthalmopathy patients. Libraries were constructed in a second round of multiplex PCR, after which size selection and purification were carried out. Libraries were sequenced paired-end with 100 bp reads on an Illumina HiSeq2000. SOAPnuke was used to process the raw data, removing reads that contained adapters or uncalled bases, had a mean Phred below 15, or lacked an exact match to the constant primer or identifier. COPE v1.2.5 was used to merge high-quality paired reads, and clonotypes were defined as unique nucleotide sequences. MiTCR v1.1 was used to align clonotypes to the IMGT TRBV, TRBD and TRBJ reference segments. Only V-J combinations with frequency above 0.0001, covering 99% to 99.2% of repertoires, were analysed. The TCS score was defined as the ratio of F50 (clonal expansion) to E x V (chaos), calculated using BLOSUM62-based TCRdist between CDR3 peptides within each V-J. Welch's t-statistics and random forest reduced around 510 V-J features to fewer than 15, which were used in a naive Bayes classifier (R e1071). No statistical method was used to fix the sample size in advance, and group allocation was not hidden from the investigators. The paper reports TCR Vbeta CDR3 sequencing of roughly 140 peripheral blood samples: 43 ophthalmopathy, some 80 hyperthyroidism and some 17 progressor patients.

This receptor was taken from a woman younger than 30 with Graves disease. Donor details come from another sample of the same person, matched by shared clones. The sample was peripheral blood mononuclear cells (PBMCs), taken at new diagnosis, from a patient treated with antithyroid drugs. The chain is encoded by TRBV6-1 joined to TRBJ2-7; perhaps TRBD2 is the D gene, with 5 bases matching. The CDR3 protein is CASRTDGSRSTGEQYF. The bases are TGTGCCAGCAGGACCGACGGAAGCAGATCTACGGGGGAGCAGTACTTC.